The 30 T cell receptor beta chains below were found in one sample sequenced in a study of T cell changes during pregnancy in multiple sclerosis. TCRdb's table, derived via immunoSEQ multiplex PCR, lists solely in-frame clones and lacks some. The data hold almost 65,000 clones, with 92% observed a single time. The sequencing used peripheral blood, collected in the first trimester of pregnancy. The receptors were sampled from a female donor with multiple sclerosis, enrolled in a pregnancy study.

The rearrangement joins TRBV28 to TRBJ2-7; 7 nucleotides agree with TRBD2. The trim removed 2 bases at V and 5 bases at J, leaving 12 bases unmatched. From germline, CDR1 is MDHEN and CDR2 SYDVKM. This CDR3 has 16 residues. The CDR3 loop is CASSLGMSGRVDEQYF. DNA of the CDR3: TGTGCCAGCAGTTTAGGTATGTCAGGGAGGGTCGACGAGCAGTACTTC.

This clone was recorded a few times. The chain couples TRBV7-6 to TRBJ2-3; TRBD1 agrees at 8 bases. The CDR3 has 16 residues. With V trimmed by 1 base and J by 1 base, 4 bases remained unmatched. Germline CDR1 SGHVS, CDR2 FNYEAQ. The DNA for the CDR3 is TGTGCCAGCAGCTTAGGATCAGGGGGCGGCACAGATACGCAGTATTTT. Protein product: CASSLGSGGGTDTQYF.

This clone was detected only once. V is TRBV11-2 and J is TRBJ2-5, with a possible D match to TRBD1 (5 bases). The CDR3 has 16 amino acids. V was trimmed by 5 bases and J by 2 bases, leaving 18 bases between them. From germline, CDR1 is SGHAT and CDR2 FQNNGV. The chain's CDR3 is CASSRTQGAVQETQYF. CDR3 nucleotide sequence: TGTGCCAGCAGCCGCACGCAAGGGGCGGTACAAGAGACCCAGTACTTC.

The CDR3 DNA follows: TGTGCCAGCAGTTTAAGGGGTGCAGCGTATGATAGCAATCAGCCCCAGCATTTT. Its translation: CASSLRGAAYDSNQPQHF. The chain combines TRBV28 with TRBJ1-5; the D gene is possibly TRBD1 (5 bases). V shed 2 bases and J shed 0 bases, with 17 bases lying between them. Per germline, CDR1 MDHEN and CDR2 SYDVKM. The CDR3 is 18 residues long.

The CDR3 is CASSQVEGRFASQSSRETQYF. The CDR3 region has the DNA TGCGCCAGCAGCCAAGTTGAGGGAAGGTTCGCTAGCCAGTCGAGTAGGGAGACCCAGTACTTC. The chain carries TRBV4-1 and TRBJ2-5; a weak D match, TRBD2 (5 bases). CDR3 length: 21 amino acids. CDR1 and CDR2 from the germline V gene are MGHRA and YSYEKL. Trimming removed 1 base at V and 5 bases at J, with 32 bases between.

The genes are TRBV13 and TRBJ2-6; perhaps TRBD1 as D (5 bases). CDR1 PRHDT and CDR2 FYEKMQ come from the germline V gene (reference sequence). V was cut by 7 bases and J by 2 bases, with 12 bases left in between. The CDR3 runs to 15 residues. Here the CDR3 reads CASMSQGTGANVLTF. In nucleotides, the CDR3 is TGTGCCAGCATGTCCCAGGGCACTGGGGCCAACGTCCTGACTTTC.

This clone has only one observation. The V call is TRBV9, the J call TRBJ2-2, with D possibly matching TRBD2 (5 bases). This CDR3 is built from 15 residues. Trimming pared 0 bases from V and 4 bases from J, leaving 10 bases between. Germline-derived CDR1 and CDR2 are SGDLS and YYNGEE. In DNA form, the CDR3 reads TGTGCCAGCAGCGTAGGTAGCGCTGCCACCGGGGAGCTGTTTTTT. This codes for CASSVGSAATGELFF.

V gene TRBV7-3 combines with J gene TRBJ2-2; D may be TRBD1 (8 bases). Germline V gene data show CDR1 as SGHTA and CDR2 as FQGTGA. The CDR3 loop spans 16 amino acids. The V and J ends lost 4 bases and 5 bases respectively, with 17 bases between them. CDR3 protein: CASSSSDREGTGELFF. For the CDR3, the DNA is TGTGCCAGCAGCTCCTCGGACAGGGAGGGTACCGGGGAGCTGTTTTTT.

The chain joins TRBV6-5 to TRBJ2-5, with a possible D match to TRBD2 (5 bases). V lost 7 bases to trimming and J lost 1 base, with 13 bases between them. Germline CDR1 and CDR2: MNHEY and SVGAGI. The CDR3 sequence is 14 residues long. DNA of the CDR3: TGTGCCAGCACCAACCAGCGGTCCCAAGAGACCCAGTACTTC. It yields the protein CASTNQRSQETQYF.

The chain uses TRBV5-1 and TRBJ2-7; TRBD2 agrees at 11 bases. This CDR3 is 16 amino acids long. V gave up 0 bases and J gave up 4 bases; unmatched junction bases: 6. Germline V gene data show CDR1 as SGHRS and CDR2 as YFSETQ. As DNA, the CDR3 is TGCGCCAGCAGCTTGGGTTCAACTAGCGGGGGTTACGAGCAGTACTTC. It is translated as CASSLGSTSGGYEQYF.

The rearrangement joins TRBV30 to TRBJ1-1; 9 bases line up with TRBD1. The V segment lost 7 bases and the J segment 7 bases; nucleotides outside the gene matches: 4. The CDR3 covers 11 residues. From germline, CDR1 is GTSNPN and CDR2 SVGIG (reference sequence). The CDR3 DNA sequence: TGTGCCTCACAGGGGGCTGGTGAAGCTTTCTTT. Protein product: CASQGAGEAFF.

The DNA for the CDR3 is TGTGCCAGCAGTACTGGAGTTATTACAGATACGCAGTATTTT. It is translated as CASSTGVITDTQYF. The chain uses TRBV28 and TRBJ2-3; D ambiguous. CDR1 is MDHEN and CDR2 is SYDVKM in the germline V gene. The V end lost 5 bases, the J end lost 3 bases, and 12 bases lay between the germline ends. The CDR3 has 14 residues.

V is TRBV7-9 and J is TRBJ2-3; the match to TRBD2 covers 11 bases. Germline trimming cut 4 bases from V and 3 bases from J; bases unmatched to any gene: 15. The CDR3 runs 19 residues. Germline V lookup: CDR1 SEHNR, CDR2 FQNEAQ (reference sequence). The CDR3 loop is CASSSSPGSGRVGTDTQYF. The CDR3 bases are TGTGCCAGCAGCTCCAGCCCCGGTAGCGGGAGGGTTGGTACAGATACGCAGTATTTT.

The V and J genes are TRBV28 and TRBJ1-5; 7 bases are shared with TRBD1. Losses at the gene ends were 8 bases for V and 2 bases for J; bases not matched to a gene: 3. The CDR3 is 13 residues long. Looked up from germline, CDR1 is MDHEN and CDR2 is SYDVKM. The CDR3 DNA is TGTGCCAGCCTTACAGGGGGCAATCAGCCCCAGCATTTT. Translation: CASLTGGNQPQHF.

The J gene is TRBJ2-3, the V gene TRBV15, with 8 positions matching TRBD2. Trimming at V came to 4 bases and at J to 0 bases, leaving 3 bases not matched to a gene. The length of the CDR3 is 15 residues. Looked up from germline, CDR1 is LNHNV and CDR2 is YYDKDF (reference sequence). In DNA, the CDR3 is TGTGCCACCAGCAAGGGACTAGATAGCACAGATACGCAGTATTTT. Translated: CATSKGLDSTDTQYF.

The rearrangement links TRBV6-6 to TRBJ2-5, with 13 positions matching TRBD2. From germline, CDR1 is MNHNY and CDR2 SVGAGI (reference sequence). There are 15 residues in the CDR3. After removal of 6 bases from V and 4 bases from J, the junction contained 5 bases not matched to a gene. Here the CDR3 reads CASSGLAGAAETQYF. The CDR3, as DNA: TGTGCCAGCAGCGGACTAGCGGGAGCGGCAGAGACCCAGTACTTC.

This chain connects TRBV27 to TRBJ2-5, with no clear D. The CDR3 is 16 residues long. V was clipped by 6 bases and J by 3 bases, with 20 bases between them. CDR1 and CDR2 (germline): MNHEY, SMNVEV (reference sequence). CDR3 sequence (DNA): TGTGCCAGCAGCCTAATCCTATCCCGAGAGGAAGAGACCCAGTACTTC. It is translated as CASSLILSREEETQYF.

The CDR3 protein is CASSLAWGAYEQYF. In nucleotides, the CDR3 is TGTGCCAGCAGCTTAGCGTGGGGGGCCTACGAGCAGTACTTC. The V gene is TRBV7-9, the J gene TRBJ2-7; D might be TRBD2 (6 bases). The length of the CDR3 is 14 residues. Trimming took 0 bases from V and 2 from J, leaving 8 bases between them. Germline assignment: CDR1 SEHNR and CDR2 FQNEAQ (reference sequence).

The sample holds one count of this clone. The CDR3 coding sequence is TGTGCCAGCAGAGTAGCGGGAGAAGTCGATGAGCAGTTCTTC. Its translation is CASRVAGEVDEQFF. The gene calls are TRBV6-1 and TRBJ2-1; TRBD2 aligns across 9 bases. Germline V gives CDR1 MNHNS, CDR2 SASEGT. This CDR3 comprises 14 residues. The V segment lost 6 bases and the J segment 8 bases; nucleotides outside the gene matches: 8.

This chain's CDR3 is CASSSWGQMNTEAFF. Written as DNA, the CDR3 is TGTGCCAGCAGCTCGTGGGGACAGATGAACACTGAAGCTTTCTTT. The chain employs TRBV5-8 and TRBJ1-1, with 7 bases matching TRBD1. The CDR3 is 15 residues long. The V and J ends lost 3 bases and 0 bases, in that order; junction bases with no gene match: 5. The germline V gene has CDR1 SGHTS and CDR2 YDEGEE.

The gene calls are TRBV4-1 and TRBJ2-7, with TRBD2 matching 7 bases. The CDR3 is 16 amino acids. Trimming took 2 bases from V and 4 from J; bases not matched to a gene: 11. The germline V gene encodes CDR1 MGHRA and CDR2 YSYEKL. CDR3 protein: CASSQFTGGSKYEQYF. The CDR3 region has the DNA TGCGCCAGCAGCCAATTTACAGGCGGGAGTAAGTACGAGCAGTACTTC.

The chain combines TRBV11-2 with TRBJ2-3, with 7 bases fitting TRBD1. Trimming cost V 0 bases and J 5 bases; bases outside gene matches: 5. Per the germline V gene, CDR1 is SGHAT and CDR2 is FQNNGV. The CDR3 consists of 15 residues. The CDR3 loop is CASSLDGQGVDTQYF. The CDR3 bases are TGTGCCAGCAGCTTAGATGGCCAGGGGGTAGATACGCAGTATTTT. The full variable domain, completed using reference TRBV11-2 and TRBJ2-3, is EAGVAQSPRYKIIEKRQSVAFWCNPISGHATLYWYQQILGQGPKLLIQFQNNGVVDDSQLPKDRFSAERLKGVDSTLKIQPAKLEDSAVYLCASSLDGQGVDTQYFGPGTRLTVL.

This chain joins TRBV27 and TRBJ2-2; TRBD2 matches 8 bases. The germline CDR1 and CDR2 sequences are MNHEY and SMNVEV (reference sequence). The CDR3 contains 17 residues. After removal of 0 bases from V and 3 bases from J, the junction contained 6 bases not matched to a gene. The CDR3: CASSLSLAGGHTGELFF. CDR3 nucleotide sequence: TGTGCCAGCAGTTTATCGCTAGCGGGCGGGCACACCGGGGAGCTGTTTTTT.

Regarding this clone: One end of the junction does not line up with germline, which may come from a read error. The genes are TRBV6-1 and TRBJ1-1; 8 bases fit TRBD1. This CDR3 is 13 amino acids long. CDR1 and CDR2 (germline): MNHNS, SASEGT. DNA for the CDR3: TGTGCCAGCAGCCCCACCCCCCCGAGGGACAGGACCTTT. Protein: CASSPTPPRDRTF.

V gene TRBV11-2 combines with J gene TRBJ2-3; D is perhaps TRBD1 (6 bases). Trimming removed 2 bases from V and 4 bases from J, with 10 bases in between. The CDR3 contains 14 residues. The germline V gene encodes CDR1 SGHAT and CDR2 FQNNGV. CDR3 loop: CASSLLQGSDTQYF. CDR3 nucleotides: TGTGCCAGCAGCTTATTACAGGGATCAGATACGCAGTATTTT.

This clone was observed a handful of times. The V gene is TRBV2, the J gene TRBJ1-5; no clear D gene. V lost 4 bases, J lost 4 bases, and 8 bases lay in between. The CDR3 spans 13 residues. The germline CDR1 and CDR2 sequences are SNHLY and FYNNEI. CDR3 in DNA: TGTGCCAGCAGTGGCCAGTGGAATCAGCCCCAGCATTTT. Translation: CASSGQWNQPQHF.

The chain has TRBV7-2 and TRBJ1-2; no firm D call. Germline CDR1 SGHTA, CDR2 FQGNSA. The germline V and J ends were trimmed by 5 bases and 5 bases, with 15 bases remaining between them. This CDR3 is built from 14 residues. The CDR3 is CASSLPRHIYGYTF. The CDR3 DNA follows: TGTGCCAGCAGCCTCCCTAGGCACATTTATGGCTACACCTTC.

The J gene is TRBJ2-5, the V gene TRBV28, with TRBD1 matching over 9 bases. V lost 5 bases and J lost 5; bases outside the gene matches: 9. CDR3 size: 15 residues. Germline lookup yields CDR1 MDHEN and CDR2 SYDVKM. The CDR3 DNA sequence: TGTGCCAGCAGTAGCCCCGGGACAGGGCTCGAGACCCAGTACTTC. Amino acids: CASSSPGTGLETQYF.

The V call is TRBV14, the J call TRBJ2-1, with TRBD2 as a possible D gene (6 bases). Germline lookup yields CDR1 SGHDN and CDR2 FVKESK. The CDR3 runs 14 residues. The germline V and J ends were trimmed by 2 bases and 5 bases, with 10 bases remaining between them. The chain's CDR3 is CASSQLANNNEQFF. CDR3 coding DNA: TGTGCCAGCAGCCAACTAGCGAATAACAATGAGCAGTTCTTC. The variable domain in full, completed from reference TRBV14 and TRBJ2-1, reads EAGVTQFPSHSVIEKGQTVTLRCDPISGHDNLYWYRRVMGKEIKFLLHFVKESKQDESGMPNNRFLAERTGGTYSTLKVQPAELEDSGVYFCASSQLANNNEQFFGPGTRLTVL.

The CDR3 DNA is TGTGCCAGCAGCTCAGGCCCAGAGTGGGCCTACGAGCAGTACTTC. Its protein product is CASSSGPEWAYEQYF. V and J are TRBV7-9 and TRBJ2-7; unclear D gene. V was clipped by 4 bases and J by 2 bases, with 15 bases between them. The germline gives CDR1 SEHNR, CDR2 FQNEAQ (reference sequence). The CDR3 runs 15 residues. The variable domain in full, with the rest retrieved from reference TRBV7-9 and TRBJ2-7, is DTGVSQNPRHKITKRGQNVTFRCDPISEHNRLYWYRQTLGQGPEFLTYFQNEAQLEKSRLLSDRFSAERPKGSFSTLEIQRTEQGDSAMYLCASSSGPEWAYEQYFGPGTRLTVT.